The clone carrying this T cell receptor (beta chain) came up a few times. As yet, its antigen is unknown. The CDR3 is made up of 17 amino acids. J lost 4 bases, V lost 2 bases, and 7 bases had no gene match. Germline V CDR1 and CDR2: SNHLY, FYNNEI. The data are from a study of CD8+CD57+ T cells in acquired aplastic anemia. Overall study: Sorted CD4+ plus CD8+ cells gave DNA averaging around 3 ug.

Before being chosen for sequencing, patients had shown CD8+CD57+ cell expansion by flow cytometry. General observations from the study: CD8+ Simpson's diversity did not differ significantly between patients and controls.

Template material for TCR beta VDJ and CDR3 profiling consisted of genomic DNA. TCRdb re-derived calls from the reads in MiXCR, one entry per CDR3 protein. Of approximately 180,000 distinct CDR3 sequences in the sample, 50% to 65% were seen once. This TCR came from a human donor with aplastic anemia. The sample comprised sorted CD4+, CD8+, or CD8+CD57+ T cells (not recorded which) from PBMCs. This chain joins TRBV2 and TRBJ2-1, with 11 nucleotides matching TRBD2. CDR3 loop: CASSERLAGGVYNEQFF. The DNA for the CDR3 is TGTGCCAGCAGTGAAAGGCTAGCGGGGGGCGTTTACAATGAGCAGTTCTTC.